One and the same sample provided the 4 T cell receptor beta chains below, sequenced in a study of radiotherapy plus CTLA-4 blockade in lung cancer. The data were produced by immunoSEQ multiplex PCR, yet TCRdb's version contains in-frame clones alone and is incomplete. Among about 45,000 clones listed, 63% were seen once. This specimen was peripheral blood, taken from a patient treated with radiotherapy plus ipilimumab. Every receptor here comes from a human donor with non-small cell lung cancer who had a partial response to radiotherapy plus ipilimumab.

The chain couples TRBV27 to TRBJ2-7; weak D call: TRBD2 (6 bases). V lost 5 bases, J lost 7 bases, and 18 bases lay in between. Per the germline V gene, CDR1 is MNHEY and CDR2 is SMNVEV (reference sequence). The CDR3 has 14 amino acids. The CDR3 DNA follows: TGTGCCAGCAGTCCTTCCCGGGAGTCTCTAGAGCAGTACTTC. Amino acid sequence: CASSPSRESLEQYF.

The chain employs TRBV5-1 and TRBJ1-5; D unresolved. The CDR3 has 15 residues. CDR1 is SGHRS, CDR2 YFSETQ, per germline. V lost 0 bases and J lost 7, with 14 bases in between. Here the CDR3 DNA reads TGCGCCAGCAGCTTGGGGATCGGAGAGGGCCAGCCCCAGCATTTT. Its translation is CASSLGIGEGQPQHF.

The V call is TRBV5-1, the J call TRBJ1-1; no clear D. CDR1 is SGHRS, CDR2 YFSETQ, per germline. The CDR3 sequence is 15 residues long. Trimming removed 0 bases from V and 0 bases from J, with 9 bases in between. The CDR3 protein is CASSLAGAMNTEAFF. The CDR3 nucleotides are TGCGCCAGCAGCTTGGCTGGTGCTATGAACACTGAAGCTTTCTTT.

This clone showed up just once. The rearrangement links TRBV28 to TRBJ1-2, with D perhaps matching TRBD1 (6 bases). V shed 9 bases and J shed 8 bases, with 16 bases lying between them. CDR1 MDHEN and CDR2 SYDVKM come from the germline V gene. The CDR3 contains 12 residues. CDR3 nucleotide sequence: TGTGCCAGTTCGACAGGCCTTGTGGGCTACACCTTC. Translated, it gives CASSTGLVGYTF.